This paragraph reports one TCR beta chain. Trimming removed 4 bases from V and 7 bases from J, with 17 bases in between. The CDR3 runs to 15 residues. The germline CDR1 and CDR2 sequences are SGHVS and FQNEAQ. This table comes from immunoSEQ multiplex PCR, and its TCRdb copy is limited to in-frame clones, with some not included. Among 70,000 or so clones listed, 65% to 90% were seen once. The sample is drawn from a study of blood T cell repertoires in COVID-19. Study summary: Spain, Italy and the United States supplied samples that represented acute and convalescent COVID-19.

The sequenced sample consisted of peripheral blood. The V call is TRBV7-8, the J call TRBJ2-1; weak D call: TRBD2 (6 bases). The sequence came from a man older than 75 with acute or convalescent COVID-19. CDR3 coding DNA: TGTGCCAGCAGCTACCGGGACTCATTTTGGAATGAGCAGTTCTTC. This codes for CASSYRDSFWNEQFF. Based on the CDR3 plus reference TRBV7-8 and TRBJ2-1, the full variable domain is GAGVSQSPRYKVAKRGQDVALRCDPISGHVSLFWYQQALGQGPEFLTYFQNEAQLDKSGLPSDRFFAERPEGSVSTLKIQRTQQEDSAVYLCASSYRDSFWNEQFFGPGTRLTVL.